Each of the 18 T cell receptor beta chains below was sequenced from the same sample in a study of blood T cells in healthy people across ages. Alongside a J-beta primer mix, a sample-barcoded 5' primer served in a second PCR lasting about 7 to 11 cycles. TCRdb reprocessed the 5' RACE reads via MiXCR and lists one record per CDR3 protein. In the table there are roughly 720,000 distinct CDR3 sequences, roughly 50% of which are singletons. Sequenced sample: blood. These receptors were taken from a man older than 75 in good health.

This clonotype occurred many times. The rearrangement joins TRBV24-1 to TRBJ1-5; D is uncertain. Trimming took 3 bases from V and 0 from J, leaving 5 bases between them. Germline loops: CDR1 KGHDR, CDR2 SFDVKD. The CDR3 is 14 residues long. CDR3 amino acids: CATSDPGSNQPQHF. CDR3 DNA: TGTGCCACCAGTGATCCGGGTAGCAATCAGCCCCAGCATTTT.

The chain employs TRBV2 and TRBJ2-7, with D perhaps given as TRBD1 or TRBD2 (7 bases each). Germline CDR1 is SNHLY and CDR2 is FYNNEI. Trimming took 8 bases from V and 3 from J, leaving 14 bases between them. CDR3 size: 13 residues. CDR3 loop: CASRGDSIYEQYF. CDR3 bases: TGTGCCAGCCGGGGGGACAGCATCTACGAGCAGTACTTC.

This clonotype was seen repeatedly, ten times or more. The chain employs TRBV12-3 or TRBV12-4 and TRBJ1-4, with D perhaps matching TRBD1 (5 bases). Trimming took off 3 bases at V and 7 bases at J, with 12 bases between the two ends. The CDR3 has 14 residues. In DNA form, the CDR3 reads TGTGCCAGCAGTTTGGGGGGGTTTGGTGAAAAACTGTTTTTT. Residues: CASSLGGFGEKLFF.

The rearrangement links TRBV5-1 to TRBJ2-1, with D unresolved. The CDR3 covers 13 residues. V gave up 3 bases and J gave up 7 bases, with 11 bases separating them. The germline CDR1 and CDR2 sequences are SGHRS and YFSETQ. CDR3 bases: TGCGCCAGCAGCTCCCCACCGGTGAATGAGCAGTTCTTC. Its protein product is CASSSPPVNEQFF.

The gene calls are TRBV9 and TRBJ2-1, with TRBD2 as a possible D gene (6 bases). Germline V gives CDR1 SGDLS, CDR2 YYNGEE. This CDR3 is 16 amino acids long. Trimming left V 5 bases short and J 0 bases short, with 15 bases between. DNA for the CDR3: TGTGCCAGCAGGGCAACCCTAGCGAGCTCCTACAATGAGCAGTTCTTC. It yields the protein CASRATLASSYNEQFF.

This CDR3 is CATSRIGYEQYF. Written as DNA, the CDR3 is TGTGCCACCAGCAGAATAGGGTACGAGCAGTACTTC. The V gene is TRBV15, the J gene TRBJ2-7, with D hard to call. There are 12 residues in the CDR3. Trimming cost V 2 bases and J 4 bases, with 6 bases left between them. Germline CDR1 is LNHNV and CDR2 is YYDKDF (reference sequence).

The CDR3 spells CSVAKRTSGAYEQYF. In DNA form, the CDR3 reads TGCAGCGTCGCTAAGAGAACTAGCGGTGCCTACGAGCAGTACTTC. The chain has TRBV29-1 and TRBJ2-7; 8 bases match TRBD2. V was clipped by 6 bases and J by 2 bases; unmatched bases: 12. The CDR3 loop spans 15 amino acids. Germline V gives CDR1 SQVTM, CDR2 ANQGSEA.

This CDR3 is CSARTAGQSYEQYF. As DNA, the CDR3 is TGCAGTGCTAGAACCGCCGGGCAGAGCTACGAGCAGTACTTC. The V call is TRBV20-1, the J call TRBJ2-7; D is uncertain. Trimming shortened V by 2 bases and J by 3 bases, and 14 bases separated the two germline ends. The V gene's germline CDR1 is DFQATT and CDR2 SNEGSKA (reference sequence). CDR3 size: 14 residues.

The V and J genes are TRBV27 and TRBJ1-2; 8 bases line up with TRBD1. The CDR3 extends over 15 amino acids. Trimming took 2 bases from V and 8 from J; bases not matched to a gene: 10. The germline V gene has CDR1 MNHEY and CDR2 SMNVEV (reference sequence). The chain's CDR3 is CASSLTLTGENGYTF. DNA of the CDR3: TGTGCCAGCAGTTTAACTTTGACAGGGGAAAACGGCTACACCTTC.

The genes are TRBV11-2 and TRBJ2-5, with D perhaps matching TRBD2 (7 bases). The CDR3 extends over 13 amino acids. Germline CDR1 SGHAT, CDR2 FQNNGV. The V end was cut by 5 bases, the J end by 11 bases, with 18 bases between. CDR3 sequence: CASSLGGANEQYF. CDR3 nucleotide sequence: TGTGCCAGCAGCCTAGGGGGGGCCAATGAGCAGTACTTC.

This clonotype has only a few counts. The J gene is TRBJ2-3, the V gene TRBV20-1; 13 nucleotides match TRBD2. Per the germline V gene, CDR1 is DFQATT and CDR2 is SNEGSKA (reference sequence). The CDR3 loop spans 15 amino acids. CDR3 nucleotide sequence: TGCAGCGCCGGGACTAGCGGGATCAAGAACAGATACGCGTATTTT. The encoded protein is CSAGTSGIKNRYAYF.

This rearrangement joins TRBV29-1 to TRBJ2-3, with D possibly being TRBD2 (6 bases). Germline V gene lookup returns CDR1 SQVTM and CDR2 ANQGSEA. Trimming took off 5 bases at V and 10 bases at J, with 22 bases between the two ends. The CDR3 extends over 14 amino acids. The CDR3 loop is CSVSTTSHQAAQYF. CDR3 sequence (DNA): TGCAGCGTTTCAACTACTAGCCATCAAGCAGCGCAGTATTTT.

In its sample, this clonotype was seen a few times. CDR3 DNA: TGCGCCAGCAGCTTGGGGCAGGGGGCAATCTCTGAAGCTTTCTTT. Protein: CASSLGQGAISEAFF. The chain has TRBV5-1 and TRBJ1-1; 8 nucleotides agree with TRBD1. In germline, CDR1 is SGHRS, CDR2 YFSETQ. This CDR3 has 15 amino acids. After removal of 0 bases from V and 6 bases from J, the junction contained 7 bases not matched to a gene.

The chain carries TRBV20-1 and TRBJ2-1; 7 positions match TRBD2. The CDR3 sequence is 14 residues long. From germline, CDR1 is DFQATT and CDR2 SNEGSKA (reference sequence). The V segment lost 5 bases and the J segment 0 bases; nucleotides outside the gene matches: 4. The CDR3 DNA follows: TGCAGTGCTGTATCTAGCGGCTCCTACAATGAGCAGTTCTTC. It codes for CSAVSSGSYNEQFF.

On this clonotype: Germline and junction disagree at one end, which may indicate a read error. V usage is TRBV6-5 and J usage is TRBJ1-2; D uncertain. The CDR3 is 13 residues long. Germline V gives CDR1 MNHEY, CDR2 SVGAGI. This CDR3 reads CASIYSTHQGYTF. Written as DNA, the CDR3 is TGTGCCAGCATTTACTCGACTCACCAGGGCTACACCTTC.

V gene TRBV2 combines with J gene TRBJ2-5; D ambiguous. The closer fit of TRBJ2-7 to the DNA end suggests the J call may be wrong. CDR1 and CDR2 (germline): SNHLY, FYNNEI. The CDR3 extends over 13 amino acids. The CDR3 DNA reads TGTGCCAGCACGCCGCGACAAATCAACGAGCAGTACTTC. Translation: CASTPRQINEQYF.

This clonotype was recorded a few times. The gene calls are TRBV12-3 or TRBV12-4 and TRBJ2-5, with D tentatively TRBD2 (5 bases). Trimming cost V 3 bases and J 11 bases, with 19 bases left between them. The CDR3 has 14 residues. The CDR3 sequence is CASSFLPPPWEQYF. In DNA, the CDR3 is TGTGCCAGCAGTTTTTTACCCCCACCGTGGGAGCAGTACTTC.

This clonotype was counted a few times. The chain uses TRBV6-5 and TRBJ2-7; D unclear. The length of the CDR3 is 13 residues. V was trimmed by 2 bases and J by 5 bases, leaving 10 bases between them. Germline V CDR1 and CDR2: MNHEY, SVGAGI. CDR3 amino acids: CASSYESGDEQYF. CDR3 DNA sequence: TGTGCCAGCAGTTACGAGTCCGGAGACGAGCAGTACTTC.